This record looks at one T cell receptor (beta chain) sequence and its context. The target antigen is unknown. Total RNA (about 500 ng) served as template for TCR beta cDNA synthesis primed by a constant-region primer. ARM-PCR was slightly modified, and three nested multiplex PCR rounds with it gave rise to the TCR beta libraries. Both of the initial two PCR rounds ran for nine to ten cycles and employed TRBV1-TRBV30 forward primers alongside a C-beta reverse primer. In TCRdb, the multiplex PCR reads were re-called with MiXCR into one record per CDR3 protein. The profile covers 310,000 or so distinct CDR3 sequences, with almost 60% appearing a single time and approximately 15% taken by the ten largest. The sample comes from a study of tumor-infiltrating lymphocytes in primary liver carcinoma. Turning to the study itself: Primary liver carcinomas in the patients were surgically resected. Tumors measured roughly 4.2 to 11 cm and were stage T1-T3 N0M0. Donors had hepatocellular carcinoma or combined HCC and intrahepatic cholangiocarcinoma. Overall study results and limits: The study found a significantly higher top-250-clone fraction in tumors than in blood (p = 0.039).

Extraction also yielded germline DNA, while blood RNA was obtained from unsorted whole blood. The CDR3 totals 13 residues. The germline gives CDR1 MGHRA, CDR2 YSYEKL. The germline V and J ends were trimmed by 0 bases and 2 bases, with 5 bases remaining between them. What was sequenced was peripheral blood. The J gene is TRBJ2-7, the V gene TRBV4-1; D not resolved. The clonotype comes from a woman in her twenties or thirties with primary liver carcinoma and hepatitis B virus infection. This CDR3 is CASSQDRTYEQYF. CDR3 bases: TGCGCCAGCAGCCAAGATCGGACCTACGAGCAGTACTTC.